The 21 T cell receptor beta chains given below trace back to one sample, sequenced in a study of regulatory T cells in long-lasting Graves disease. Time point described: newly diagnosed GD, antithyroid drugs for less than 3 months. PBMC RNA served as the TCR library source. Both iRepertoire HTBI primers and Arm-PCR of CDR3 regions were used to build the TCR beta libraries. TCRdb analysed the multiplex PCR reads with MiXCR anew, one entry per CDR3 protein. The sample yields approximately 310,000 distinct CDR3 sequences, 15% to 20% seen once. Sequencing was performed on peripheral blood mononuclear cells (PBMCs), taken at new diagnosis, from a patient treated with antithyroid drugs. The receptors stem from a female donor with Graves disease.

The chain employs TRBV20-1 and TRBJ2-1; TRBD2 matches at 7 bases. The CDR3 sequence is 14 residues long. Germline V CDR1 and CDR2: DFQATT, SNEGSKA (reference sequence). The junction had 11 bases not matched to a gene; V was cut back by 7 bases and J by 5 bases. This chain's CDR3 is CSVPSTSANNEQFF. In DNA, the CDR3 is TGCAGTGTCCCCAGTACTAGCGCGAACAATGAGCAGTTCTTC.

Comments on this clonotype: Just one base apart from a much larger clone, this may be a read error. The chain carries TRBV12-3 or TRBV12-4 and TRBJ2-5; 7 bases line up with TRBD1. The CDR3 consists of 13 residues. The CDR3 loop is CASSLVQGNERFF. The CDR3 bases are TGTGCCAGCAGTTTAGTACAGGGGAATGAGCGGTTCTTC.

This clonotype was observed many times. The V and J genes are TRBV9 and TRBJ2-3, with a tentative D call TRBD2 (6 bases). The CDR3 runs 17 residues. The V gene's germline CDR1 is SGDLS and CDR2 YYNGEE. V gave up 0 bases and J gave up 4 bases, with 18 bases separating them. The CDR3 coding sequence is TGTGCCAGCAGCGTAGTCGGATCCGGGAGTGGGCCAGATACGCAGTATTTT. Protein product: CASSVVGSGSGPDTQYF.

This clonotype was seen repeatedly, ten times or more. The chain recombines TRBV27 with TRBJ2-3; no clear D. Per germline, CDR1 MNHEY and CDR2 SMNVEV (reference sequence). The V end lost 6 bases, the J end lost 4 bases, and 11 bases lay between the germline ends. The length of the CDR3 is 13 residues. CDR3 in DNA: TGTGCCAGCAGCTCGACTGCGGCAGATACGCAGTATTTT. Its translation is CASSSTAADTQYF.

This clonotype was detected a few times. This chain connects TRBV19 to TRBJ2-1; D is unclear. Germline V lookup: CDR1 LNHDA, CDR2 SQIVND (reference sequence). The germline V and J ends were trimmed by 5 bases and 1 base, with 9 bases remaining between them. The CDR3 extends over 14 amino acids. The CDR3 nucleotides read TGTGCCAGTAGTGTAGGTAGATCCTACAATGAGCAGTTCTTC. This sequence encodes CASSVGRSYNEQFF.

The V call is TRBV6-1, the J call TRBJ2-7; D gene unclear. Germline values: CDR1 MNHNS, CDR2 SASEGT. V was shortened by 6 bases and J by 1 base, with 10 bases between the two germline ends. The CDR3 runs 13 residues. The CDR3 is CASRATVSYEQYF. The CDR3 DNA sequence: TGTGCCAGCAGAGCAACAGTTTCCTACGAGCAGTACTTC.

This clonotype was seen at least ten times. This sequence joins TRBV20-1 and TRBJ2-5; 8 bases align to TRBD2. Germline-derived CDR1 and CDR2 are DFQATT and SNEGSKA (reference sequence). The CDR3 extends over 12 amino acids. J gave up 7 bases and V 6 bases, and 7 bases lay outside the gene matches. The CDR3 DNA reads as TGCAGTGCCAGCGGGGGCTCGGGGACCCAGTACTTC. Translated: CSASGGSGTQYF.

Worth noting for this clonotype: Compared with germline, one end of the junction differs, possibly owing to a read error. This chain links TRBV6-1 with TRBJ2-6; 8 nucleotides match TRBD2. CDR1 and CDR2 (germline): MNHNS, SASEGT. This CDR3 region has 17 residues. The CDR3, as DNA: TGTGCCACGAGTACCCCAATAGCGGGATTCGGGGCCAACGTCCTGATTTTC. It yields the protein CATSTPIAGFGANVLIF.

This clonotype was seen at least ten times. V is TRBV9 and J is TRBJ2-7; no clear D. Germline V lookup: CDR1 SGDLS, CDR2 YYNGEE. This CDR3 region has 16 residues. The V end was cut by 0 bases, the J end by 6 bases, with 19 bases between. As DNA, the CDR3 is TGTGCCAGCAGCGTAGGTTCGGACGGATTGGGCTCCGAGCAGTACTTC. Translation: CASSVGSDGLGSEQYF.

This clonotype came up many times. The CDR3 spells CASSDGDPASQLFF. The CDR3 region has the DNA TGTGCCAGCAGCGATGGGGACCCGGCTTCCCAACTGTTTTTT. This rearrangement joins TRBV9 to TRBJ1-4; D is possibly TRBD1 (5 bases). The CDR3 is made up of 14 amino acids. From germline, CDR1 is SGDLS and CDR2 YYNGEE. The V end was cut by 3 bases, the J end by 12 bases, with 18 bases between. Complete variable domain (other parts from reference TRBV9 and TRBJ1-4): DSGVTQTPKHLITATGQRVTLRCSPRSGDLSVYWYQQSLDQGLQFLIQYYNGEERAKGNILERFSAQQFPDLHSELNLSSLELGDSALYFCASSDGDPASQLFFGSGTQLSVL.

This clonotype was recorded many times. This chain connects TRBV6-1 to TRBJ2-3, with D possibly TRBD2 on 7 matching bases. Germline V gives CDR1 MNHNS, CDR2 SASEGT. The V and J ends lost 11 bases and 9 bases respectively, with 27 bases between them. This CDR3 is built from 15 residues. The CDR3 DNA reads TGTGCCGTACGACGAGGGGGAGGGCCGGGGGAGACGCAGTATTTT. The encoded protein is CAVRRGGGPGETQYF.

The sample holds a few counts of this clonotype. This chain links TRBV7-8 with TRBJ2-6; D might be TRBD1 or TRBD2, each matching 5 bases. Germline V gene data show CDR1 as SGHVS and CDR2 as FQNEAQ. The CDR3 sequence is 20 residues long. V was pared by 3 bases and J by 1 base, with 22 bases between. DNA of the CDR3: TGTGCCAGCAGCTTCCTCTACTCGATGGGGGAATTTTCTGGGGCCAACGTCCTGACTTTC. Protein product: CASSFLYSMGEFSGANVLTF.

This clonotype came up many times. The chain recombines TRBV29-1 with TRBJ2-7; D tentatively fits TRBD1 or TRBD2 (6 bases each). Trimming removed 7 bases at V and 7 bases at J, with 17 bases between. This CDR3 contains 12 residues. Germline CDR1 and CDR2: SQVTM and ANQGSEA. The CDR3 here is CSALGGSGEQYF. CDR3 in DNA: TGCAGCGCCTTGGGGGGCTCGGGGGAGCAGTACTTC.

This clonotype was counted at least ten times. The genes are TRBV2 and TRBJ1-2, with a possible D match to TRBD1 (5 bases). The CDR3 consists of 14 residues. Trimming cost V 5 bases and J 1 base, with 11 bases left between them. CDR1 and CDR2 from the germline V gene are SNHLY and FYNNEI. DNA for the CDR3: TGTGCCAGCAGTCCGACAGTCGTTAACTATGGCTACACCTTC. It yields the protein CASSPTVVNYGYTF.

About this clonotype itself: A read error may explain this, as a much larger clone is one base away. CDR3 nucleotide sequence: TGTGCCAGCAGCCACGCCGACGGAACTAATGAAAAACTGTTTTTT. It codes for CASSHADGTNEKLFF. The chain recombines TRBV4-2 with TRBJ1-4, with no clear D. There are 15 residues in the CDR3. V shed 3 bases and J shed 1 base, with 9 bases lying between them. Germline values: CDR1 LGHNA, CDR2 YNFKEQ.

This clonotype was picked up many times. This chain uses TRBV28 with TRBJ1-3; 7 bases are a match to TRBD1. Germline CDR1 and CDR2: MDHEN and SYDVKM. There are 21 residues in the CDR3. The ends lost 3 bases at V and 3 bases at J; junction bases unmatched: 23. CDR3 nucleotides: TGTGCCAGCAGTTTCGGGGGCACTCTATGGGACAGTGGCGTTGGTGGAAACACCATATATTTT. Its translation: CASSFGGTLWDSGVGGNTIYF.

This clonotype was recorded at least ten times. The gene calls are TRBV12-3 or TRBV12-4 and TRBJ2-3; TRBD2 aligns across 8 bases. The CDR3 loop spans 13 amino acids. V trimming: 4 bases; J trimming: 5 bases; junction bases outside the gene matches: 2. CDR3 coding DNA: TGTGCCAGCAGTTGGCTAGCGGGAGATACGCAGTATTTT. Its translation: CASSWLAGDTQYF.

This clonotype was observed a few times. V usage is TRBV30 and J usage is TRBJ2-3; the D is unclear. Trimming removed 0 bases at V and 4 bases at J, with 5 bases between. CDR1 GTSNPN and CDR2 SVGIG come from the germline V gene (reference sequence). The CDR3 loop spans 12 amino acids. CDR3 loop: CAWSVSSDTQYF. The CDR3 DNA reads TGTGCCTGGAGTGTAAGCTCAGATACGCAGTATTTT.

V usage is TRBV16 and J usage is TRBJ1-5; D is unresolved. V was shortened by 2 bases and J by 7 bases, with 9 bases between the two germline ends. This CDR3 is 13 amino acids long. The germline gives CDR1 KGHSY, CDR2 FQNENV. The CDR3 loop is CASSQSVEQPQHF. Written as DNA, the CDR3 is TGTGCCAGCAGCCAAAGTGTTGAGCAGCCCCAGCATTTT.

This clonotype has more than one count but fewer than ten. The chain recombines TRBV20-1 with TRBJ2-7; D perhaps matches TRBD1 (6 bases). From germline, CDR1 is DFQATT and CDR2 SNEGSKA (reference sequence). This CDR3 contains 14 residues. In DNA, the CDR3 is TGCAGCGACAAAACGGGTGACAGGCCCTACGAGCAGTACTTC. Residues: CSDKTGDRPYEQYF.

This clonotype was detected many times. In DNA, the CDR3 is TGTGCCAGCAGTTACAACGGCGAATCCTACGAGCAGTACTTC. It encodes CASSYNGESYEQYF. The genes are TRBV6-2 or TRBV6-3 and TRBJ2-3, with D uncertain. Gene TRBJ2-7 matches the end of the DNA better, so the J call may be wrong. From germline, CDR1 is MNHEY and CDR2 SVGEGT. The CDR3 loop spans 14 amino acids.